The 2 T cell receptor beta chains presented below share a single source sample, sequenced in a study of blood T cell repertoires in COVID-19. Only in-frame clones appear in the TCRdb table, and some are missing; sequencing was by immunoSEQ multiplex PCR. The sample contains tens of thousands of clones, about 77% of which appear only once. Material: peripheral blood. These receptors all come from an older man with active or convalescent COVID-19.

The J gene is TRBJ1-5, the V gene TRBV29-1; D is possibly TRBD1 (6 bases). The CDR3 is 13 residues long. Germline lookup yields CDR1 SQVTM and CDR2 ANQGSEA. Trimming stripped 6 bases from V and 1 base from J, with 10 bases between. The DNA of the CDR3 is TGCAGCGTCGCCCAGGGGAGCAATCAGCCCCAGCATTTT. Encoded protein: CSVAQGSNQPQHF.

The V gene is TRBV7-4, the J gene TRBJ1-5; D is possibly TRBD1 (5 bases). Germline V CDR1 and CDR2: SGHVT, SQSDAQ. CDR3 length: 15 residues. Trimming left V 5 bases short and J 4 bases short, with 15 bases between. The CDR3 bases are TGTGCCAGCAGCCAGGGTCGGCGACTTAATCAGCCCCAGCATTTT. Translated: CASSQGRRLNQPQHF.